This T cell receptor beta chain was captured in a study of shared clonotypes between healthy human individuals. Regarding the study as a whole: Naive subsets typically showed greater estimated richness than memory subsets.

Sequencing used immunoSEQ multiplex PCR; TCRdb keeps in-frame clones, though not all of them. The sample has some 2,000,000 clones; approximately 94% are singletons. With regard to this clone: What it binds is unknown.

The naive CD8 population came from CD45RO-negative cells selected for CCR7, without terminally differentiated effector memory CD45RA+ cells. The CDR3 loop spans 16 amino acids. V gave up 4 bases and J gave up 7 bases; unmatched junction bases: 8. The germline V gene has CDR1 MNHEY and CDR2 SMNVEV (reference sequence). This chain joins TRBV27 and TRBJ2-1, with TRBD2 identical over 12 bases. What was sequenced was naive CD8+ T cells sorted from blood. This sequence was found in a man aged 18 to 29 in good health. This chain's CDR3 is CASSSLFLAGGNEQFF. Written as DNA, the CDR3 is TGTGCCAGCAGTTCCCTTTTCCTAGCGGGGGGGAATGAGCAGTTCTTC.